This T cell receptor beta chain was retrieved from a study of long-term antiretroviral therapy in people with HIV. Study results and limitations: Every time point showed a repertoire led by clones expanded before ART. Among HIV repertoires, CDR3 length ranges were narrower than those of controls.

This CDR3 region has 14 residues. Trimming pared 3 bases from V and 5 bases from J, leaving 16 bases between. Germline V CDR1 and CDR2: SQVTM, ANQGSEA. Version v3.0 of the immunoSEQ assay ran at survey level. Data came from immunoSEQ multiplex PCR; TCRdb stores just in-frame clones and leaves some out. The table lists roughly 30,000 clones, 70% to 90% of them singletons. Points on this clone: No antigen is known for it.

V is TRBV29-1 and J is TRBJ1-2, with D unclear. This clonotype was obtained from a man in his forties with HIV. The sequencing here drew on unsorted PBMCs, taken about 5 years after starting antiretroviral therapy. The CDR3 reads CSVEPFGSEYGYTF. The CDR3 DNA reads as TGCAGCGTTGAGCCCTTCGGGTCCGAGTATGGCTACACCTTC. The full variable domain, in which reference TRBV29-1 and TRBJ1-2 provide the parts outside the CDR3, is SAVISQKPSRDICQRGTSLTIQCQVDSQVTMMFWYRQQPGQSLTLIATANQGSEATYESGFVIDKFPISRPNLTFSTLTVSNMSPEDSSIYLCSVEPFGSEYGYTFGSGTRLTVV.